The clone carrying this T cell receptor (beta chain) was counted between two and nine times. The data are from a study of T-cell memory formation after mild COVID-19. One entry per CDR3 protein, called by TCRdb with MiXCR from the 5' RACE reads. The sample contains 450,000 to 650,000 distinct CDR3 sequences, under 20% of which appear only once. The germline CDR1 and CDR2 sequences are SGHTA and FQGNSA. CDR3 size: 15 residues. The V end was cut by 5 bases, the J end by 1 base, with 14 bases between. V and J are TRBV7-2 and TRBJ2-5, with D hard to call. The source of this sequence is an adult woman who had mild COVID-19 (a few samples of this study predate the infection). Cell type and time point are not known. The specimen sequenced was PBMCs or a T cell subset sorted from them (not recorded which). The CDR3 loop reads CASSPRGLTQETQYF. In nucleotides, the CDR3 is TGTGCCAGCAGCCCGAGAGGATTAACCCAAGAGACCCAGTACTTC. The whole variable domain, filled in from reference TRBV7-2 and TRBJ2-5, reads GAGVSQSPSNKVTEKGKDVELRCDPISGHTALYWYRQSLGQGLEFLIYFQGNSAPDKSGLPSDRFSAERTGGSVSTLTIQRTQQEDSAVYLCASSPRGLTQETQYFGPGTRLLVL.